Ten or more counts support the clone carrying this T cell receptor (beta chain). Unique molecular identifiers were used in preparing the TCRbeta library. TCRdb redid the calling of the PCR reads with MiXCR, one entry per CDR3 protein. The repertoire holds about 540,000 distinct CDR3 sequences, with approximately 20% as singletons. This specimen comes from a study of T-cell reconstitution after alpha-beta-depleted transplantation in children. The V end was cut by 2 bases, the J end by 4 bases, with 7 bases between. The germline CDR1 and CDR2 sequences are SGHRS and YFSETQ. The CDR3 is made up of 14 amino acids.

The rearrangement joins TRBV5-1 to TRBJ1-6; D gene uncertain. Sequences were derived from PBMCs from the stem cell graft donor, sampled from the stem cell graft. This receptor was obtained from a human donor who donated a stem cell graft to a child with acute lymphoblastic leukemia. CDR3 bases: TGCGCCAGCAGCTTCGACGGGTATAATTCACCCCTCCACTTT. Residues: CASSFDGYNSPLHF.